The clone carrying this T cell receptor (beta chain) was detected a few times. The CDR3 sequence is 14 residues long. V was clipped by 5 bases and J by 2 bases, with 13 bases between them. From germline, CDR1 is DFQATT and CDR2 SNEGSKA (reference sequence). The data belong to a study of T cells after yellow fever vaccination. It was through 5'RACE template switching that TCR cDNA was made, with a universal primer site and UMIs added. TCRdb recomputed calls from the 5' RACE reads with MiXCR, one row per CDR3 protein. The sample includes 250,000 to 350,000 distinct CDR3 sequences, 6.8% of them seen just once.

The TCR comes from a man aged 18 to 30 who received the YFV17D yellow fever vaccine. The material was PBMCs, obtained around 45 days after the first yellow fever vaccination. The chain has TRBV20-1 and TRBJ1-5; D possibly corresponds to TRBD1 (5 bases). DNA of the CDR3: TGCAGTGCTCCTCGGGGCGCGGGCAATCAGCCCCAGCATTTT. It specifies CSAPRGAGNQPQHF.